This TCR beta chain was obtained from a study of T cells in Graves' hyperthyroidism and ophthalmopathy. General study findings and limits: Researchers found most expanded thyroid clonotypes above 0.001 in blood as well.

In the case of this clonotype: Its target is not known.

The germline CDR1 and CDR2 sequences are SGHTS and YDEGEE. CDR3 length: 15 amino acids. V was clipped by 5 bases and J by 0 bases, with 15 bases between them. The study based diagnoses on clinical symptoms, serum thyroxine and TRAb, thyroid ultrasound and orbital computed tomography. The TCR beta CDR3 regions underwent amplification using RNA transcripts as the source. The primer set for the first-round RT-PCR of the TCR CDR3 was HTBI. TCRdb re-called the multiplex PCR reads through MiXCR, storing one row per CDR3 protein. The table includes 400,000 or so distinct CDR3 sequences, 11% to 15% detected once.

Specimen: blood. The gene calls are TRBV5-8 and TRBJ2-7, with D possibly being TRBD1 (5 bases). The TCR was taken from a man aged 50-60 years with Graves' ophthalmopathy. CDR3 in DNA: TGTGCCAGCAGGTTAAGGGGCCTCAGCTCCTACGAGCAGTACTTC. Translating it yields CASRLRGLSSYEQYF.